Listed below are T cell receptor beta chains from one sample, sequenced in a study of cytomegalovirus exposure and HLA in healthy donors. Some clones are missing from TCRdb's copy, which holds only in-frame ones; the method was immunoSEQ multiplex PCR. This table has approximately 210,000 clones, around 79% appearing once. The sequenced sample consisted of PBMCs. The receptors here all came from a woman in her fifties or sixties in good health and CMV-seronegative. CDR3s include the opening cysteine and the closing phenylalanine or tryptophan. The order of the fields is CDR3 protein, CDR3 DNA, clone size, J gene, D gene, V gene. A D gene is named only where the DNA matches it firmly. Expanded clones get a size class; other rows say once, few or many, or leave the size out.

CASSREGIEQFF	TGTGCCAGCAGCAGGGAGGGGATTGAGCAGTTCTTC	.	TRBJ2-1	TRBD2	TRBV27
CASSFRDGYTF	TGTGCCAGCAGTTTTCGGGATGGCTACACCTTC	.	TRBJ1-2	.	TRBV28
CASSSTGTANEKLFF	TGTGCCAGCAGCTCCACCGGGACAGCTAATGAAAAACTGTTTTTT	.	TRBJ1-4	TRBD1	TRBV7-8
CASSLEGRLNTEAFF	TGTGCCAGCAGCTTGGAGGGGCGGCTGAACACTGAAGCTTTCTTT	.	TRBJ1-1	.	TRBV5-6
CASSLVGQAETQYF	TGTGCCAGCAGCTTGGTGGGACAAGCCGAGACCCAGTACTTC	.	TRBJ2-5	.	TRBV5-4
CASSPLRAGRETQYF	TGTGCCAGCAGCCCTTTGAGGGCGGGAAGAGAGACCCAGTACTTC	.	TRBJ2-5	.	TRBV5-5
CSVVGPGQGIQPQHF	TGCAGCGTTGTGGGGCCGGGACAGGGGATTCAGCCCCAGCATTTT	.	TRBJ1-5	TRBD1	TRBV29-1
CASSPLGRASEQFF	TGTGCCAGCAGTCCCCTTGGGAGGGCCAGTGAGCAGTTCTTC	.	TRBJ2-1	TRBD2	TRBV28
CASSSTFLRGRSYNEQFF	TGTGCCAGCAGTTCAACCTTCCTAAGAGGGAGGAGCTACAATGAGCAGTTCTTC	.	TRBJ2-1	.	TRBV28
CSGGRIQETQYF	TGCAGTGGAGGACGGATCCAAGAGACCCAGTACTTC	.	TRBJ2-5	.	TRBV29-1
CASSYPRGVQETQYF	TGTGCCAGCAGTTACCCGCGGGGGGTCCAAGAGACCCAGTACTTC	.	TRBJ2-5	TRBD2	TRBV6-6
CASSPYTGELFF	TGTGCCAGCAGCCCGTACACCGGGGAGCTGTTTTTT	once	TRBJ2-2	.	TRBV5-5
CASSFGQNEKLFF	TGTGCCAGCAGCTTTGGACAGAATGAAAAACTGTTTTTT	.	TRBJ1-4	.	TRBV11-2
CASSLLERRAGQFF	TGTGCCAGCAGTTTATTGGAGAGGAGGGCCGGGCAGTTCTTC	.	TRBJ2-1	.	TRBV27
CASSKAGTGNAGELFF	TGTGCCAGCAGCAAAGCCGGGACAGGGAATGCCGGGGAGCTGTTTTTT	.	TRBJ2-2	TRBD1	TRBV9
CASSLGTGVEKLFF	TGTGCCAGCAGCCTCGGGACAGGGGTTGAAAAACTGTTTTTT	.	TRBJ1-4	TRBD1	TRBV7-8
CASSPGQGNQPQHF	TGCGCCAGCAGCCCCGGACAGGGCAATCAGCCCCAGCATTTT	.	TRBJ1-5	TRBD1	TRBV5-1
CASSLRDSPSTGYTF	TGTGCCAGCAGTCTTCGGGACAGTCCATCTACCGGCTACACCTTC	.	TRBJ1-2	TRBD1	TRBV28
CASSLSGQGALDGSYEQYF	TGCGCCAGCAGCTTGTCGGGACAGGGGGCGCTCGATGGTAGCTACGAGCAGTACTTC	few	TRBJ2-7	TRBD1	TRBV5-1
CASSKRQGSGTGELFF	TGTGCCAGCAGCAAGAGACAGGGGTCGGGCACCGGGGAGCTGTTTTTT	few	TRBJ2-2	TRBD1	TRBV13
CATQTSGSYNEQFF	TGTGCCACCCAGACTAGCGGATCCTACAATGAGCAGTTCTTC	.	TRBJ2-1	TRBD2	TRBV6-1
CASHIPRRGARAGELFF	TGTGCCAGTCACATACCCCGACGGGGGGCAAGGGCCGGGGAGCTGTTTTTT	.	TRBJ2-2	.	TRBV19
CAISVSGTSGRNEQFF	TGTGCCATCAGTGTAAGCGGGACTAGCGGGAGGAATGAGCAGTTCTTC	.	TRBJ2-1	TRBD2	TRBV10-3
CASRGNYNEQFF	TGTGCCAGCCGGGGAAATTACAATGAGCAGTTCTTC	.	TRBJ2-1	.	TRBV2
CATSKRTGAYEQYF	TGTGCCACCAGCAAAAGGACAGGGGCCTACGAGCAGTACTTC	.	TRBJ2-7	TRBD1	TRBV15
CASYALGGTDYGYTF	TGTGCCAGTTACGCCCTTGGGGGGACTGACTATGGCTACACCTTC	once	TRBJ1-2	.	TRBV28